The rows below give T cell receptor beta chains drawn from one sample of a study of human T cells and chemical hapten exposure. Each CDR3 protein gets one entry after TCRdb re-called the RACE reads with MiXCR. Among about 52,000 distinct CDR3 sequences listed, 9.9% were seen once. The sample consisted of whole blood, taken in connection with sensitization to the hapten diphenylcyclopropenone (DPC). These receptors were collected from a woman in her forties with alopecia areata. Some clones in this sample may be carry-over from other donors' samples. The CDR3 runs from the conserved cysteine through the conserved F or W. D genes are given only for firm matches. Clone size appears in some rows only: once, few, many, or a class for an expanded clone.

j_gene: TRBJ1-5
v_gene: TRBV6-7
abundance: many
d_gene: NA
CDR3aa: CARRGGTGNQPQHF
CDR3nt: TGTGCCAGGAGAGGGGGTACGGGCAATCAGCCCCAGCATTTT

j_gene: TRBJ2-7
v_gene: TRBV15
abundance: many
d_gene: TRBD2
CDR3aa: CATSRSSGGAYEQYF
CDR3nt: TGTGCCACCAGCAGAAGCAGCGGGGGGGCCTACGAGCAGTACTTC

j_gene: TRBJ2-2
v_gene: TRBV7-6
abundance: NA
d_gene: TRBD1
CDR3aa: CASSSKSGTGNTGELFF
CDR3nt: TGTGCCAGCAGCTCGAAGTCCGGGACAGGGAACACCGGGGAGCTGTTTTTT

j_gene: TRBJ2-3
v_gene: TRBV6-2/TRBV6-3
abundance: many
d_gene: TRBD1
CDR3aa: CASSPGQATDTQYF
CDR3nt: TGTGCCAGCAGTCCGGGACAGGCGACAGATACGCAGTATTTT

j_gene: TRBJ2-1
v_gene: TRBV19
abundance: few
d_gene: NA
CDR3aa: CASSIRAPYNEQFF
CDR3nt: TGTGCCAGTAGTATAAGGGCCCCCTACAATGAGCAGTTCTTC

j_gene: TRBJ1-1
v_gene: TRBV7-2
abundance: NA
d_gene: NA
CDR3aa: CASSLVRGGLNTEAFF
CDR3nt: TGTGCCAGCAGCTTAGTACGTGGGGGCCTGAACACTGAAGCTTTCTTT

j_gene: TRBJ2-5
v_gene: TRBV6-2/TRBV6-3
abundance: few
d_gene: TRBD2
CDR3aa: CASSSPKTSAPETQYF
CDR3nt: TGTGCCAGCAGTTCGCCGAAGACTAGCGCCCCTGAGACCCAGTACTTC

j_gene: TRBJ2-2
v_gene: TRBV5-1
abundance: many
d_gene: NA
CDR3aa: CASRLRDSAVTGELFF
CDR3nt: TGCGCCAGCAGGTTGCGGGATTCGGCCGTGACCGGGGAGCTGTTTTTT

j_gene: TRBJ2-2
v_gene: TRBV30
abundance: few
d_gene: NA
CDR3aa: CAWKPWWETNTGELFF
CDR3nt: TGTGCCTGGAAACCCTGGTGGGAGACGAACACCGGGGAGCTGTTTTTT

j_gene: TRBJ2-7
v_gene: TRBV2
abundance: NA
d_gene: NA
CDR3aa: CASSFPRYEQYF
CDR3nt: TGTGCCAGCAGTTTCCCCAGATACGAGCAGTACTTC

j_gene: TRBJ1-4
v_gene: TRBV27
abundance: few
d_gene: NA
CDR3aa: CASSWGPGGGTNEKLFF
CDR3nt: TGTGCCAGCAGTTGGGGGCCCGGAGGTGGGACTAATGAAAAACTGTTTTTT

j_gene: TRBJ1-5
v_gene: TRBV7-3
abundance: many
d_gene: NA
CDR3aa: CASSLGPNQPQHF
CDR3nt: TGTGCCAGCAGCTTAGGACCGAATCAGCCCCAGCATTTT

j_gene: TRBJ2-3
v_gene: TRBV29-1
abundance: NA
d_gene: NA
CDR3aa: CSATGGLGTDTQYF
CDR3nt: TGCAGCGCGACCGGGGGATTGGGCACAGATACGCAGTATTTT

j_gene: TRBJ1-1
v_gene: TRBV6-4
abundance: many
d_gene: NA
CDR3aa: CASSDSTGSVEEAFF
CDR3nt: TGTGCCAGCAGTGACTCGACAGGCAGCGTTGAGGAAGCTTTCTTT

j_gene: TRBJ2-3
v_gene: TRBV6-4
abundance: NA
d_gene: TRBD2
CDR3aa: CASSPSSGGTDTQYF
CDR3nt: TGTGCCAGCAGTCCGAGTAGCGGGGGCACAGATACGCAGTATTTT

j_gene: TRBJ1-5
v_gene: TRBV4-1
abundance: few
d_gene: NA
CDR3aa: CASSQVTGQPQHF
CDR3nt: TGCGCCAGCAGCCAAGTCACCGGTCAGCCCCAGCATTTT

j_gene: TRBJ2-1
v_gene: TRBV28
abundance: many
d_gene: TRBD1
CDR3aa: CASRGQPSYNEQFF
CDR3nt: TGTGCCAGCAGGGGACAGCCCTCCTACAATGAGCAGTTCTTC

j_gene: TRBJ1-4
v_gene: TRBV3-1
abundance: NA
d_gene: NA
CDR3aa: CASSQAVSLEKLFF
CDR3nt: TGTGCCAGCAGCCAAGCGGTCTCGTTGGAAAAACTGTTTTTT

j_gene: TRBJ2-1
v_gene: TRBV6-2/TRBV6-3
abundance: few
d_gene: TRBD2
CDR3aa: CASSYYTSGNNEQFF
CDR3nt: TGTGCCAGCAGTTATTATACTAGCGGGAACAATGAGCAGTTCTTC

j_gene: TRBJ2-3
v_gene: TRBV7-2
abundance: many
d_gene: NA
CDR3aa: CASSFRVGPDTQYF
CDR3nt: TGTGCCAGCAGCTTTAGGGTGGGCCCAGATACGCAGTATTTT

j_gene: TRBJ1-1
v_gene: TRBV20-1
abundance: many
d_gene: NA
CDR3aa: CSADRSAGPTEAFF
CDR3nt: TGCAGTGCTGATAGGTCTGCGGGGCCCACTGAAGCTTTCTTT

j_gene: TRBJ2-2
v_gene: TRBV10-3
abundance: NA
d_gene: NA
CDR3aa: CAISELQGGTGELFF
CDR3nt: TGTGCCATCAGTGAGTTACAGGGAGGCACCGGGGAGCTGTTTTTT

j_gene: TRBJ2-1
v_gene: TRBV4-1
abundance: many
d_gene: NA
CDR3aa: CASSQDLGVPRRRFF
CDR3nt: TGCGCCAGCAGCCAAGATTTGGGGGTCCCCCGTCGTCGGTTCTTC

j_gene: TRBJ2-5
v_gene: TRBV21-1
abundance: few
d_gene: NA
CDR3aa: CASSDNETQYF
CDR3nt: TGTGCCAGCAGCGACAACGAGACCCAGTACTTC

j_gene: TRBJ2-3
v_gene: TRBV7-6
abundance: many
d_gene: TRBD1
CDR3aa: CASSLATGGDTQYF
CDR3nt: TGTGCCAGCAGCTTAGCGACAGGGGGGGATACGCAGTATTTT

j_gene: TRBJ2-5
v_gene: TRBV20-1
abundance: NA
d_gene: NA
CDR3aa: CSALIPTGPETQYF
CDR3nt: TGCAGTGCCCTGATTCCCACAGGGCCAGAGACCCAGTACTTC

j_gene: TRBJ1-4
v_gene: TRBV20-1
abundance: NA
d_gene: TRBD1
CDR3aa: CSARSNRGGGEKLFF
CDR3nt: TGCAGTGCTAGATCTAACAGGGGGGGCGGTGAAAAACTGTTTTTT

j_gene: TRBJ2-3
v_gene: TRBV9
abundance: few
d_gene: NA
CDR3aa: CASSVAVLESDTQYF
CDR3nt: TGTGCCAGCAGCGTAGCCGTCCTTGAATCAGATACGCAGTATTTT

j_gene: TRBJ2-7
v_gene: TRBV7-2
abundance: many
d_gene: NA
CDR3aa: CASSPATGSYEQYF
CDR3nt: TGTGCCAGCAGCCCTGCGACGGGGTCCTACGAGCAGTACTTC

j_gene: TRBJ2-2
v_gene: TRBV6-6
abundance: few
d_gene: NA
CDR3aa: CASSYSYGRTGELFF
CDR3nt: TGTGCCAGCAGTTACTCGTACGGGAGAACCGGGGAGCTGTTTTTT

j_gene: TRBJ2-3
v_gene: TRBV7-8
abundance: NA
d_gene: TRBD2
CDR3aa: CASSPLAGRITDTQYF
CDR3nt: TGTGCCAGCAGCCCGCTAGCGGGGAGAATCACAGATACGCAGTATTTT

j_gene: TRBJ2-1
v_gene: TRBV28
abundance: NA
d_gene: NA
CDR3aa: CASSFVRWRSSYNEQFF
CDR3nt: TGTGCCAGCAGTTTTGTCCGTTGGCGGAGCTCCTACAATGAGCAGTTCTTC

j_gene: TRBJ1-1
v_gene: TRBV9
abundance: many
d_gene: NA
CDR3aa: CASSVDEGGEAFF
CDR3nt: TGTGCCAGCAGCGTAGATGAAGGCGGGGAAGCTTTCTTT

j_gene: TRBJ2-7
v_gene: TRBV7-9
abundance: few
d_gene: NA
CDR3aa: CASSPGGSSYEQYF
CDR3nt: TGTGCCAGCAGCCCAGGAGGGAGCTCCTACGAGCAGTACTTC

j_gene: TRBJ2-3
v_gene: TRBV7-6
abundance: NA
d_gene: TRBD2
CDR3aa: CASSFPPRTSGGADTQYF
CDR3nt: TGTGCCAGCAGCTTCCCCCCCAGGACTAGCGGGGGGGCAGATACGCAGTATTTT

j_gene: TRBJ2-7
v_gene: TRBV27
abundance: many
d_gene: NA
CDR3aa: CASSFGPLLYEQYF
CDR3nt: TGTGCCAGCAGTTTTGGACCCTTACTCTACGAGCAGTACTTC

j_gene: TRBJ1-1
v_gene: TRBV29-1
abundance: NA
d_gene: NA
CDR3aa: CSVAPRDEAFF
CDR3nt: TGCAGCGTTGCCCCCAGGGATGAAGCTTTCTTT

j_gene: TRBJ2-7
v_gene: TRBV19
abundance: NA
d_gene: TRBD1
CDR3aa: CASSRDSFNSYEQYF
CDR3nt: TGTGCCAGTAGTCGGGACAGCTTCAATTCCTACGAGCAGTACTTC